Below are 20 T cell receptor beta chains sequenced from a single sample in a study of blood T cell repertoires in COVID-19. TCRdb's copy holds only in-frame clones and misses some; the assay was immunoSEQ multiplex PCR. The sample has fewer than 200,000 clones, more than 75% seen once; the top ten hold 2% to 2.5%. Sequences were obtained from peripheral blood. These TCRs come from a man in his fifties or sixties who had recovered from COVID-19.

The V and J genes are TRBV7-3 and TRBJ2-1; 8 bases are shared with TRBD2. This CDR3 has 14 residues. CDR1 and CDR2 (germline): SGHTA, FQGTGA. The V and J ends lost 1 base and 7 bases, in that order; junction bases with no gene match: 3. The CDR3 DNA reads TGTGCCAGCAGCTTAAAAACGGGAGGGAATGAGCAGTTCTTC. It yields the protein CASSLKTGGNEQFF.

The chain couples TRBV5-5 to TRBJ2-5; maybe TRBD2 (6 bases). V was cut by 0 bases and J by 0 bases, with 12 bases left in between. This CDR3 has 16 residues. CDR1 is SGHKS, CDR2 YYEKEE, per germline (reference sequence). CDR3 sequence: CASSLAGGDYQETQYF. Here the CDR3 DNA reads TGTGCCAGCAGCTTGGCCGGAGGGGATTACCAAGAGACCCAGTACTTC.

The chain employs TRBV5-8 and TRBJ2-1; 13 positions agree with TRBD2. Trimming cost V 2 bases and J 5 bases; bases outside gene matches: 7. CDR3 length: 17 amino acids. The germline gives CDR1 SGHTS, CDR2 YDEGEE. In DNA form, the CDR3 reads TGTGCCAGCAGCTTACTATTAGGGACTAGCGGGGACAATGAGCAGTTCTTC. Translated, it gives CASSLLLGTSGDNEQFF.

The J gene is TRBJ2-3, the V gene TRBV7-3; TRBD2 matches at 9 bases. Germline CDR1 SGHTA, CDR2 FQGTGA. The ends lost 3 bases at V and 4 bases at J; junction bases unmatched: 8. CDR3 length: 16 amino acids. The CDR3 loop reads CASSFGGGASADTQYF. CDR3 coding DNA: TGTGCCAGCAGCTTCGGCGGGGGGGCCTCAGCAGATACGCAGTATTTT.

CDR3 DNA sequence: TGTGCCAGTAAAGGGACAGCGAATAATGAAAAACTGTTTTTT. Translated, it gives CASKGTANNEKLFF. The chain combines TRBV27 with TRBJ1-4, with 7 bases fitting TRBD1. The J segment lost 4 bases and the V segment lost 9 bases, leaving 8 bases of the junction unmatched. This CDR3 is 14 amino acids long. Germline loops: CDR1 MNHEY, CDR2 SMNVEV (reference sequence).

This chain links TRBV5-4 with TRBJ2-1; 8 nucleotides line up with TRBD1. From germline, CDR1 is SGHNT and CDR2 YYREEE (reference sequence). V dropped 6 bases and J dropped 2; count of bases not matched to a gene: 7. This CDR3 region has 15 residues. CDR3 coding DNA: TGTGCCAGCACCTCGGGACAGGTCGCCTACAATGAGCAGTTCTTC. Amino acids: CASTSGQVAYNEQFF.

This chain links TRBV14 with TRBJ1-2; D may be TRBD1 (5 bases). The CDR3 is 16 residues long. V lost 0 bases and J lost 4, with 15 bases in between. CDR1 and CDR2 from the germline V gene are SGHDN and FVKESK. CDR3 in DNA: TGTGCCAGCAGCCAAGATCTGGGGGAGGGAGGCTATGGCTACACCTTC. Its protein is CASSQDLGEGGYGYTF.

The chain employs TRBV4-1 and TRBJ1-4; D is unclear. Trimming left V 1 base short and J 8 bases short, with 8 bases between. Per germline, CDR1 MGHRA and CDR2 YSYEKL. This CDR3 is built from 13 residues. CDR3 bases: TGCGCCAGCAGCCAAGCCCATCAAGAAAAACTGTTTTTT. This encodes CASSQAHQEKLFF.

The chain has TRBV6-1 and TRBJ2-7; TRBD1 aligns across 7 bases. Germline loops: CDR1 MNHNS, CDR2 SASEGT. The CDR3 has 15 residues. Unmatched junction bases numbered 7, after V lost 3 bases and J lost 2 bases. The CDR3 nucleotides read TGTGCCAGCAGTGATTCGACAGGGAGTCCCTACGAGCAGTACTTC. This sequence encodes CASSDSTGSPYEQYF.

This chain uses TRBV19 with TRBJ1-1; D possibly corresponds to TRBD1 (5 bases). Trimming stripped 2 bases from V and 3 bases from J, with 13 bases between. This CDR3 has 15 amino acids. Germline values: CDR1 LNHDA, CDR2 SQIVND (reference sequence). CDR3 nucleotides: TGTGCCAGTAGTATATTGTCTCAGGGTGACACTGAAGCTTTCTTT. Its translation is CASSILSQGDTEAFF.

The J gene is TRBJ2-3, the V gene TRBV9, with 11 bases matching TRBD2. After removal of 4 bases from V and 10 bases from J, the junction contained 8 bases not matched to a gene. Germline CDR1 SGDLS, CDR2 YYNGEE. CDR3 length equals 14 residues. CDR3 nucleotide sequence: TGTGCCAGCAGCCCTTCCCAGGGACTAGCGGCGCAGTATTTT. Protein product: CASSPSQGLAAQYF.

A single count supports this clone. This chain links TRBV5-6 with TRBJ2-5, with TRBD2 as a possible D gene (5 bases). This CDR3 has 15 amino acids. Germline loops: CDR1 SGHDT, CDR2 YYEEEE. Trimming stripped 3 bases from V and 4 bases from J, with 16 bases between. The CDR3 DNA reads as TGTGCCAGCAGCTCGATAAATAGGGCGGGAGAGACCCAGTACTTC. Translation: CASSSINRAGETQYF.

The genes are TRBV2 and TRBJ2-1; no clear D. Germline values: CDR1 SNHLY, CDR2 FYNNEI. V shed 3 bases and J shed 14 bases, with 11 bases lying between them. The CDR3 extends over 11 amino acids. The CDR3 spells CASSETLREFF. The CDR3 bases are TGTGCCAGCAGTGAGACTCTCCGGGAGTTCTTC.

This chain links TRBV9 with TRBJ2-3; a possible D gene is TRBD2 (5 bases). The germline V gene has CDR1 SGDLS and CDR2 YYNGEE. The germline V and J ends were trimmed by 2 bases and 5 bases, with 9 bases remaining between them. The CDR3 totals 13 residues. The CDR3 loop is CASSVRERDTQYF. CDR3 coding DNA: TGTGCCAGCAGCGTTAGGGAGAGAGATACGCAGTATTTT. The variable domain in full, with the rest retrieved from reference TRBV9 and TRBJ2-3, is DSGVTQTPKHLITATGQRVTLRCSPRSGDLSVYWYQQSLDQGLQFLIQYYNGEERAKGNILERFSAQQFPDLHSELNLSSLELGDSALYFCASSVRERDTQYFGPGTRLTVL.

The genes are TRBV7-3 and TRBJ2-1; 10 bases align to TRBD2. The CDR3 is 12 residues long. Germline V lookup: CDR1 SGHTA, CDR2 FQGTGA. The V segment lost 7 bases and the J segment 11 bases; nucleotides outside the gene matches: 5. CDR3: CASKREGAKQFF. The CDR3 region has the DNA TGTGCCAGCAAGCGGGAGGGCGCCAAGCAGTTCTTC.

In its sample, this clone was seen once. J is TRBJ2-1 and V is TRBV9, with 8 bases lining up with TRBD2. CDR1 is SGDLS, CDR2 YYNGEE, per germline. The CDR3 contains 16 residues. The V segment lost 3 bases and the J segment 7 bases; nucleotides outside the gene matches: 12. In DNA, the CDR3 is TGTGCCAGCAGCGCCTCCCAAGCGGGAGTGACTAATGAGCAGTTCTTC. This encodes CASSASQAGVTNEQFF.

The CDR3 reads CASSGLGGVDYEQYF. In nucleotides, the CDR3 is TGTGCCAGCAGCGGGCTGGGAGGAGTGGACTACGAGCAGTACTTC. V usage is TRBV6-2 or TRBV6-3 and J usage is TRBJ2-7, with D maybe TRBD2 (6 bases). Looked up from germline, CDR1 is MNHEY and CDR2 is SVGEGT. V was shortened by 6 bases and J by 3 bases, with 18 bases between the two germline ends. This CDR3 region has 15 residues.

The V call is TRBV30, the J call TRBJ2-1, with TRBD1 matching over 9 bases. After removal of 0 bases from V and 5 bases from J, the junction contained 2 bases not matched to a gene. This CDR3 has 14 residues. The V gene's germline CDR1 is GTSNPN and CDR2 SVGIG (reference sequence). The CDR3 spells CAWSVQGADNEQFF. The CDR3 DNA is TGTGCCTGGAGTGTACAGGGGGCCGACAATGAGCAGTTCTTC. Filled out from reference TRBV30 and TRBJ2-1, the complete variable domain reads SQTIHQWPATLVQPVGSPLSLECTVEGTSNPNLYWYRQAAGRGLQLLFYSVGIGQISSEVPQNLSASRPQDRQFILSSKKLLLSDSGFYLCAWSVQGADNEQFFGPGTRLTVL.

This clone was seen a single time. The rearrangement uses TRBV9 and TRBJ1-1, with a tentative D call TRBD1 (5 bases). The germline V gene encodes CDR1 SGDLS and CDR2 YYNGEE. This CDR3 comprises 14 residues. V lost 0 bases and J lost 7, with 13 bases in between. The CDR3 is CASSVVPGRGEAFF. In nucleotides, the CDR3 is TGTGCCAGCAGCGTAGTACCGGGTAGGGGTGAAGCTTTCTTT.

The chain couples TRBV9 to TRBJ2-7, with 7 bases aligning to TRBD2. The V gene's germline CDR1 is SGDLS and CDR2 YYNGEE. CDR3 length equals 14 residues. Trimming at V came to 0 bases and at J to 6 bases, leaving 6 bases not matched to a gene. The CDR3 reads CASSVGQGGREQYF. Written as DNA, the CDR3 is TGTGCCAGCAGCGTAGGGCAGGGAGGGCGCGAGCAGTACTTC.